This T cell receptor beta chain derives from a study of blood T cell repertoires in COVID-19. Study in general: PBMCs, B-cell-depleted T cells, or T cells were the source of the cDNA or gDNA that made up the material.

The V end was cut by 5 bases, the J end by 4 bases, with 20 bases between. This CDR3 comprises 17 residues. Germline CDR1 reads LGHNA; CDR2 reads YNFKEQ. Adults between about 18 and 89 years of age took part from under 25 US areas. Original methodology: Reference gene primer amplification in the assay estimated nucleated cell counts. Only in-frame clones appear in the TCRdb table, and some are missing; sequencing was by immunoSEQ multiplex PCR. The DNA gave D and trimming, while V, J and clone size come from that table. The sample includes roughly 250,000 clones, approximately 91% seen only once; the top ten take roughly 1.2%.

The receptor was isolated from a human donor in a cohort exposed to, infected with or recovered from COVID-19 (not recorded which). The donor label of this sample is uncertain. V gene TRBV4-2 combines with J gene TRBJ1-4, with D possibly TRBD1 on 6 matching bases. Sample: PBMCs or T cells enriched from blood (not recorded which). The CDR3 is CASSSQRGGTLNEKLFF. CDR3 DNA: TGTGCCAGCAGCTCGCAAAGGGGGGGAACTCTTAATGAAAAACTGTTTTTT.